The clone carrying this T cell receptor (beta chain) was observed at least ten times. Its specificity is unknown. The TCR library protocol attached unique molecular identifiers to the individual cDNA molecules. In TCRdb, the 5' RACE reads were re-called with MiXCR into one record per CDR3 protein. The sample records 66,000 or so distinct CDR3 sequences, 13% being singletons. V shed 4 bases and J 4 bases; nucleotides not matched to a gene: 4. The length of the CDR3 is 15 residues. The sample originates from a study of early T cells in non-severe SARS-CoV-2 infection. Study-wide background: Bulk RNA isolated from unsorted whole blood underwent sequencing; chains were not paired. The study, taken as a whole, reports: Anti-spike CD8 responses were favored in VDJdb matching, and private and CD4 specificities were missed.

This chain uses TRBV12-3 or TRBV12-4 with TRBJ2-5; 12 positions match TRBD1. The TCR originated in an adult who was a healthcare worker with PCR-confirmed SARS-CoV-2 infection or an uninfected control (not recorded which). Source material: whole blood. Here the CDR3 DNA reads TGTGCCAGCAGTTCGGGACAGGGGGCCGCAGAGACCCAGTACTTC. Its translation: CASSSGQGAAETQYF.